These 2 T cell receptor beta chains originate from one sample sequenced in a study of OX40 agonist ivuxolimab in advanced cancers. The protocol was immunoSEQ multiplex PCR, while the TCRdb copy is restricted to in-frame clones and leaves out a portion. The sample has some 64,000 clones; more than 80% are singletons. The sample consisted of CD4+ or CD8+ T cells sorted from blood, taken in a trial of the OX40 agonist ivuxolimab. The receptor source for this set is an adult with an advanced solid tumor such as melanoma, head and neck, liver or kidney cancer.

The genes are TRBV6-1 and TRBJ1-2; D call uncertain. Germline CDR1 is MNHNS and CDR2 is SASEGT. V shed 8 bases and J shed 4 bases, with 11 bases lying between them. This CDR3 has 12 amino acids. The CDR3 nucleotides are TGTGCCAGCGGAGTTCCTTTCTATGGCTACACCTTC. Protein sequence: CASGVPFYGYTF.

This clone was counted once. The CDR3 is CAWSGQGFLSGNTIYF. CDR3 DNA: TGTGCCTGGAGTGGACAGGGGTTCCTCTCTGGAAACACCATATATTTT. The V call is TRBV30, the J call TRBJ1-3; 8 nucleotides match TRBD1. The CDR3 length is 16 residues. The junction had 5 bases not matched to a gene; V was cut back by 1 base and J by 0 bases. Germline CDR1 is GTSNPN and CDR2 is SVGIG (reference sequence). Variable domain in full (rest from reference TRBV30 and TRBJ1-3): SQTIHQWPATLVQPVGSPLSLECTVEGTSNPNLYWYRQAAGRGLQLLFYSVGIGQISSEVPQNLSASRPQDRQFILSSKKLLLSDSGFYLCAWSGQGFLSGNTIYFGEGSWLTVV.